This T cell receptor (beta chain) was captured in a study of post-analysis software for immune sequencing data. Whole-study context: Relapsing-remitting, secondary progressive and progressive-relapsing courses of multiple sclerosis were included. Study results and caveats: There were several TRBV segments more frequent in patients than controls, and TRBV5-6, TRBV5-1 and TRBV20-1 were among them. Normalized Chao1 diversity was significantly reduced in patients versus controls.

The library was made from cDNA and included unique molecular identifiers. MiXCR, applied by TCRdb to the PCR reads, yields one record per CDR3 protein. The sample comprises roughly 650,000 distinct CDR3 sequences, 55% to 70% of which are singletons, and roughly 12% rests with the top ten. In regard to this clonotype: Its antigen is as yet unknown.

The trim removed 6 bases at V and 3 bases at J, leaving 8 bases unmatched. This CDR3 region has 15 residues. The V gene's germline CDR1 is KGHDR and CDR2 SFDVKD. The receptor was derived from a girl aged 2-15 years with multiple sclerosis. The sequencing sample was made of blood. The rearrangement links TRBV24-1 to TRBJ2-3, with 7 bases fitting TRBD1. CDR3 nucleotide sequence: TGTGCCACCAGTACTAGACAGGGTGGAACAGATACGCAGTATTTT. Protein product: CATSTRQGGTDTQYF.